This TCR beta chain was sequenced in a study of cytomegalovirus exposure and HLA in healthy donors. Turning to the study itself: Early released data comprised tens of millions of unique TCRs from HLA-typed donors. General study results and limits: Because they were indistinguishable, some V segments, including TRBV6-2 and TRBV6-3, were excluded. A later examination showed that TCR association rates differed by HLA locus, with DRB1 most and HLA-C fewest.

In the PCR, 60 Vbeta and 13 Jbeta primers were used. Produced via immunoSEQ multiplex PCR; TCRdb's table is partial and in-frame only. The sample lists 140,000 or so clones; 65% to 90% were seen once. On this clone itself: The antigen is unknown.

The CDR3 has 16 amino acids. Germline CDR1 reads SGHAT; CDR2 reads FQNNGV. Trimming left V 0 bases short and J 1 base short, with 13 bases between. The origin of this receptor is a female donor in good health and CMV-seronegative. The sequencing input was PBMCs. This chain links TRBV11-2 with TRBJ2-7, with a possible D match to TRBD1 (5 bases). The CDR3: CASSLERLTVSYEQYF. CDR3 DNA: TGTGCCAGCAGCTTAGAGCGTCTGACAGTATCCTACGAGCAGTACTTC.